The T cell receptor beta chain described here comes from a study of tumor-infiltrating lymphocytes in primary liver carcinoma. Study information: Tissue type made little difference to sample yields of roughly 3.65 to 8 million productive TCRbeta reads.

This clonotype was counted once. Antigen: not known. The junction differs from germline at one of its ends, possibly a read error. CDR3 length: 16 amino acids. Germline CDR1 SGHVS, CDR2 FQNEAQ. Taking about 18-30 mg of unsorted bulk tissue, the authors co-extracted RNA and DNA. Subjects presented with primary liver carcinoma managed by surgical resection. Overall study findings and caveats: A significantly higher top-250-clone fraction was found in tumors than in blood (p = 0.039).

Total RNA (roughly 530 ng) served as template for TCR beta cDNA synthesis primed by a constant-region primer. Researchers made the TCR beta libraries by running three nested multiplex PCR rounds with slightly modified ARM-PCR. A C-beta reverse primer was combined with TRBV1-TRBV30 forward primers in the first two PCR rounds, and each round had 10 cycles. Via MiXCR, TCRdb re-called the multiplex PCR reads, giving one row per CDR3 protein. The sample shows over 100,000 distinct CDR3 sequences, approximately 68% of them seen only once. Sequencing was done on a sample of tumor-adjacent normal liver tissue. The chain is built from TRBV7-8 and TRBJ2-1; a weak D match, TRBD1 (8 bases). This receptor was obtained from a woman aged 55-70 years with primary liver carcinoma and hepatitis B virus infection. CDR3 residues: CSSSFGGDRRYNEQFF. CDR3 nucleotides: TGCTCCAGCAGCTTTGGGGGGGACAGGCGCTACAATGAGCAGTTCTTC.